A single sample gave rise to the 7 T cell receptor beta chains below, sequenced in a study of a mutant IDH1 vaccine in newly diagnosed glioma. Time point here: week 35, safety follow-up. Vaccination used 300 ug of mutant IDH1 20-mer peptide per dose, with topical imiquimod. No antigens are known for them. Sequenced by immunoSEQ multiplex PCR; TCRdb stores in-frame clones only, minus some. Of just under 70,000 clones in the sample, approximately 81% were seen once. The sequenced sample was PBMCs, obtained from a glioma patient whose treatment included an IDH1 peptide vaccine. These receptors were collected from a man aged 18 to 35 with glioma.

The chain uses TRBV13 and TRBJ2-7, with 9 bases that match TRBD1. Per the germline V gene, CDR1 is PRHDT and CDR2 is FYEKMQ (reference sequence). J was trimmed by 3 bases and V by 5 bases; bases with no gene match: 14. The CDR3 length is 17 residues. Here the CDR3 reads CASSNQNPGQGRYEQYF. The CDR3 DNA follows: TGTGCCAGCAGCAATCAAAACCCGGGACAGGGCCGCTACGAGCAGTACTTC.

The chain combines TRBV7-3 with TRBJ2-2; no clear D gene. CDR1 is SGHTA, CDR2 FQGTGA, per germline. The CDR3 length is 15 residues. The germline V and J ends were trimmed by 2 bases and 1 base, with 8 bases remaining between them. Here the CDR3 DNA reads TGTGCCAGCAGCTTACAGCCGGAGAACACCGGGGAGCTGTTTTTT. Amino acids: CASSLQPENTGELFF.

As regards this clone: Relative to the germline gene, one junction end is altered; a read error may explain this. V and J are TRBV7-7 and TRBJ2-7; D is possibly TRBD2 (5 bases). CDR1 and CDR2 from the germline V gene are SSHAT and FNYEAQ (reference sequence). The CDR3 totals 13 residues. CDR3 amino acids: CASSSTIGREQYF. The CDR3 DNA reads as TGTGCTAGCAGCTCGACTATCGGCCGCGAGCAGTACTTC.

The chain uses TRBV5-6 and TRBJ2-2, with a weak D call TRBD1 (6 bases). The CDR3 runs to 14 residues. Germline V gives CDR1 SGHDT, CDR2 YYEEEE. Trimming pared 4 bases from V and 1 base from J, leaving 8 bases between. The CDR3 bases are TGTGCCAGCAGCCTGGGACAGAACACCGGGGAGCTGTTTTTT. Amino acids: CASSLGQNTGELFF. The complete variable domain, with remaining parts taken from reference TRBV5-6 and TRBJ2-2, reads DAGVTQSPTHLIKTRGQQVTLRCSPKSGHDTVSWYQQALGQGPQFIFQYYEEEERQRGNFPDRFSGHQFPNYSSELNVNALLLGDSALYLCASSLGQNTGELFFGEGSRLTVL.

This chain uses TRBV20-1 with TRBJ2-7, with D unresolved. The V end was cut by 3 bases, the J end by 7 bases, with 10 bases between. This CDR3 is 11 amino acids long. Germline values: CDR1 DFQATT, CDR2 SNEGSKA (reference sequence). CDR3 residues: CSASPKVEQYF. The CDR3 nucleotides read TGCAGTGCTAGCCCGAAGGTTGAGCAGTACTTC.

The chain is built from TRBV21-1 and TRBJ1-6; the tabulated D call, TRBD1, remains unverified against the DNA. TRBV21-1 is a recognized pseudogene. The CDR3 has 15 residues. CDR3 region: CASSAVQGFNSPLHF. CDR3 in DNA: TGTGCCAGCAGCGCGGTACAGGGGTTTAATTCACCCCTCCACTTT.

The chain is built from TRBV14 and TRBJ2-1, with 9 bases fitting TRBD1. Germline CDR1 and CDR2: SGHDN and FVKESK. The trim removed 5 bases at V and 7 bases at J, leaving 6 bases unmatched. There are 14 residues in the CDR3. For the CDR3, the DNA is TGTGCCAGCAGCGTCGACAGGGGGGGGAATGAGCAGTTCTTC. This sequence encodes CASSVDRGGNEQFF.